Sequencing of this T cell receptor beta chain was carried out in a study of CD8+ T cells in alopecia areata. Study outcomes and limitations: It was lesional scalp, especially alopecia totalis/universalis, that showed higher clonality than normal scalp.

Details on this clone: The antigen is unknown.

The treatment denotes: oral pan-JAK inhibitor, 5-10 mg twice daily. The authors sorted CD4+ and CD8+ T cells from PBMCs. This CDR3 is built from 16 residues. Germline V gene sequence: CDR1 SGHNT, CDR2 YENEEA. The germline V and J ends were trimmed by 6 bases and 0 bases, with 18 bases remaining between them. RNA was extracted and reverse transcribed into cDNA as the sequencing template. Profiling relied on immunoSEQ multiplex PCR, and the TCRdb table lists in-frame clones only, not all of them. The sample holds about 170,000 clones; around 58% are singletons and the top ten take 16%. Sequencing used CD4+ T cells sorted from blood, obtained at approximately week 56, from a patient treated with tofacitinib. The receptor comes from a human donor with alopecia areata. V gene TRBV11-3 combines with J gene TRBJ2-7; D is possibly TRBD2 (6 bases). CDR3 region: CASSSSRRGTSYEQYF. The CDR3 region has the DNA TGTGCCAGCAGTAGTTCCCGCCGGGGGACCTCCTACGAGCAGTACTTC.